The rows below give T cell receptor delta chains drawn from one sample of a study of gamma-delta chains in newborns, infants, children. TCRdb re-processed the reads via CATT. The sample holds 4,000 to 5,500 delta-chain clones, over 30% seen once. The sequenced material came from blood. These receptors originate from a child who received the measles vaccine. The CDR3 runs from the conserved cysteine through the conserved F or W. The D gene is left open where the match is weak. A row's size may be missing; if present it is once, few, many or a size class.

TRDD3	TRDV1	TRDJ1	-	CALGEVTGYWGYTDKLIF	TGTGCTCTTGGGGAAGTGACTGGATACTGGGGGTACACCGATAAACTCATCTTT
TRDD3	TRDV1	TRDJ1	-	CALGEPHGGGYWGILDTDKLIF	TGTGCTCTTGGGGAACCCCACGGGGGGGGTTACTGGGGGATTCTGGACACCGATAAACTCATCTTT
-	TRDV1	TRDJ1	once	CALGERTNYTDKLIF	TGTGCTCTTGGGGAAAGAACTAATTACACCGATAAACTCATCTTT
TRDD3	TRDV1	TRDJ1	few	CALEEPTYWGIQPGDKLIF	TGTGCTCTTGAGGAACCGACCTACTGGGGGATACAACCCGGCGATAAACTCATCTTT
TRDD3	TRDV1	TRDJ1	-	CALGEGFTGGLIF	TGTGCTCTTGGGGAAGGTTTTACTGGGGGACTCATCTTT
TRDD3	TRDV2	TRDJ3	medium-sized	CACDTVLGESSWDTRQMFF	TGTGCCTGTGACACCGTACTGGGGGAGAGCTCCTGGGACACCCGACAGATGTTTTTC
TRDD3	TRDV1	TRDJ1	few	CALGVLGDITDKLIF	TGTGCTCTTGGGGTACTGGGGGATATAACCGATAAACTCATCTTT
TRDD3	TRDV2	TRDJ3	few	CACGTLLGDPSSSWDTRQMFF	TGTGCCTGTGGCACCTTACTGGGGGATCCCTCAAGCTCCTGGGACACCCGACAGATGTTTTTC
TRDD3	TRDV2	TRDJ1	medium-sized	CACDTLTGGVPLIF	TGTGCCTGTGACACTTTGACTGGGGGAGTGCCGCTCATCTTT
TRDD3	TRDV1	TRDJ1	once	CALGERGFLPPIYWGSPREKLIF	TGTGCTCTTGGAGAGCGAGGCTTCCTCCCTCCTATTTACTGGGGGTCCCCTAGAGAAAAACTCATCTTT
TRDD3	TRDV3	TRDJ1	-	CAFAISLILGDTPLMGTDRLIF	TGTGCCTTCGCGATTTCCCTCATACTGGGGGATACTCCTCTGATGGGCACCGATAGACTCATCTTT
-	TRDV3	TRDJ1	-	CAFPGVTASYTDKLIF	TGTGCCTTTCCCGGCGTTACCGCCTCGTACACCGATAAACTCATCTTT
TRDD3	TRDV1	TRDJ1	once	CALGELNYLRSLLFRTGGYGYTDKLIF	TGTGCTCTTGGGGAACTAAATTACCTAAGGTCCCTCCTATTCCGTACTGGGGGATACGGGTACACCGATAAACTCATCTTT
TRDD3	TRDV1	TRDJ1	-	CALGEPWWGIDDKLIF	TGTGCTCTTGGGGAACCGTGGTGGGGGATTGACGATAAACTCATCTTT
TRDD3	TRDV3	TRDJ3	few	CAFRLGDTGSWDTRQMFF	TGTGCCTTTAGGCTGGGGGATACCGGCTCCTGGGACACCCGACAGATGTTTTTC
TRDD3	TRDV1	TRDJ1	-	CALGELELSYWGIGIYTDKLIF	TGTGCTCTTGGGGAACTAGAACTTTCCTACTGGGGGATAGGTATTTACACCGATAAACTCATCTTT
-	TRDV1	TRDJ1	few	CALGPPSLLGTHDKLIF	TGTGCTCTTGGGCCCCCCTCCCTGCTGGGGACCCACGATAAACTCATCTTT
-	TRAV29/DV5	TRDJ1	-	CAASASPPQAGRGEKSTDKLIF	TGTGCAGCAAGCGCGTCCCCACCACAAGCTGGGAGGGGGGAAAAATCTACCGATAAACTCATCTTT
-	TRDV1	TRDJ1	few	CALGEDPSIVLYTDKLIF	TGTGCTCTTGGGGAAGACCCCTCAATTGTGCTGTACACCGATAAACTCATCTTT
TRDD3	TRDV3	TRDJ1	-	CASLLRRGWGINADKLIF	TGTGCCTCCCTTCTTCGGAGGGGCTGGGGGATAAACGCCGATAAACTCATCTTT
TRDD3	TRDV1	TRDJ1	-	CALGELVARGMEYTDKLIF	TGTGCTCTTGGGGAACTAGTGGCTAGGGGGATGGAGTACACCGATAAACTCATCTTT
TRDD2	TRDV1	TRDJ1	medium-sized	CALGDGLPRGYTDKLIF	TGTGCTCTTGGGGATGGCCTTCCTAGAGGGTACACCGATAAACTCATCTTT
TRDD3	TRDV1	TRDJ1	-	CALGELEWGPSWGIRPAYTDKLIF	TGTGCTCTTGGGGAACTAGAATGGGGCCCCAGCTGGGGGATACGCCCCGCGTACACCGATAAACTCATCTTT
TRDD3	TRDV1	TRDJ1	once	CALEEVRSPILRIPTLGWGIPYTDKLIF	TGTGCTCTTGAGGAAGTTCGGTCCCCTATATTACGGATTCCTACCTTGGGCTGGGGGATACCGTACACCGATAAACTCATCTTT
TRDD3	TRDV3	TRDJ1	-	CAFPKNLYWGAYTDKLIF	TGTGCCTTTCCCAAAAATCTATACTGGGGGGCCTACACCGATAAACTCATCTTT
-	TRAV29/DV5	TRDJ2	few	CAASPTFLRTGGRGLAAQLFF	TGTGCAGCAAGCCCGACCTTCCTGCGTACTGGGGGTCGGGGGTTGGCAGCACAACTCTTCTTT
-	TRDV3	TRDJ1	-	CAFTGSPVGTTADKLIF	TGTGCCTTTACGGGGTCGCCTGTCGGGACTACCGCGGATAAACTAATCTTT
TRDD3	TRDV1	TRDJ1	-	CALGGFFLGDRRTDKLIF	TGTGCTCTTGGGGGCTTCTTTCTGGGGGATCGTCGCACCGATAAACTCATCTTT
TRDD3	TRDV2	TRDJ3	-	CACDTGAWGTHSWDTRQMFF	TGTGCCTGTGACACCGGAGCCTGGGGGACCCACTCCTGGGACACCCGACAGATGTTTTTC
-	TRDV3	TRDJ1	-	CAFNFLDPWGTDKLIF	TGTGCCTTTAACTTCCTAGACCCATGGGGGACCGATAAACTCATCTTT
TRDD3	TRDV3	TRDJ1	-	CAFRTLLRYTWGIRTDKLIF	TGTGCCTTTCGTACGCTCCTCCGGTATACCTGGGGGATAAGGACCGATAAACTCATCTTT
TRDD3	TRDV2	TRDJ3	medium-sized	CACDDWGSSWDTRQMFF	TGTGCCTGTGACGACTGGGGGTCTTCCTGGGACACCCGACAGATGTTTTTC
TRDD3	TRDV1	TRDJ1	large	CALGESPGGYFWAYDYTDKLIF	TGTGCTCTTGGGGAATCCCCTGGGGGATACTTTTGGGCGTACGATTACACCGATAAACTCATCTTT
TRDD3	TRDV2	TRDJ1	-	CACALRPYWGTPRYTDKLIF	TGTGCCTGTGCCCTACGGCCCTACTGGGGGACGCCTCGGTACACCGATAAACTCATCTTT
TRDD3	TRDV1	TRDJ1	few	CALGATGGYRADKLIF	TGTGCTCTTGGGGCTACTGGGGGATATAGGGCCGATAAACTCATCTTT
TRDD3	TRDV2	TRDJ1	few	CACRLSLLGDTPACLLHTDKLIF	TGTGCCTGTCGGTTGTCCTTACTGGGGGATACGCCTGCGTGTTTGCTACACACCGATAAACTCATCTTT
TRDD3	TRDV1	TRDJ1	-	CALGDHPTTRSWGMRAYTDKLIF	TGTGCTCTTGGGGATCATCCCACAACTCGATCCTGGGGGATGCGAGCTTACACCGATAAACTCATCTTT
-	TRDV3	TRDJ1	-	CALPGAFLRRWGYTDKLIF	TGTGCCCTACCCGGGGCGTTCCTACGTCGGTGGGGATACACCGATAAACTCATCTTT
TRDD3	TRDV1	TRDJ3	-	CALGIDRTGGYGTHWDTRQMFF	TGTGCTCTTGGGATCGACCGTACTGGGGGATACGGGACTCACTGGGACACCCGACAGATGTTTTTC
TRDD2	TRDV1	TRDJ1	-	CALGGRAFLRTHTDKLIF	TGTGCTCTTGGGGGCCGGGCCTTCCTACGGACACACACCGATAAACTCATCTTT
TRDD3	TRDV1	TRDJ1	-	CALGELLPAWGTLYTDKLIF	TGTGCTCTTGGGGAACTACTTCCTGCCTGGGGGACCCTGTACACCGATAAACTCATCTTT
TRDD3	TRAV29/DV5	TRDJ1	-	CAASAGSRVGDEPGPLYTDKLIF	TGTGCAGCAAGCGCAGGTTCAAGAGTGGGGGATGAGCCGGGGCCTCTGTACACCGATAAACTCATCTTT
-	TRDV1	TRDJ1	once	CALGEETGELGLPKLIF	TGTGCTCTTGGGGAAGAGACTGGCGAACTTGGTTTACCCAAACTCATCTTT
-	TRDV2	TRDJ1	once	CACVPLGEIADKLIF	TGTGCCTGTGTCCCCCTGGGGGAAATAGCCGATAAACTCATCTTT
TRDD3	TRDV1	TRDJ1	-	CALGEFRPSSPTVLGDTRDDKLIF	TGTGCCCTTGGGGAATTCCGTCCTTCGAGCCCTACCGTACTGGGGGATACGAGAGACGATAAACTCATCTTT
-	TRDV1	TRDJ1	-	CALGGPVGFLNLRASVSDKLIF	TGTGCTCTTGGGGGTCCGGTAGGGTTCCTAAACCTTAGGGCGAGCGTCTCCGATAAACTCATCTTT
-	TRDV2	TRDJ3	medium-sized	CACDTGFTEPPSSWDTRQMFF	TGTGCCTGTGACACAGGATTCACCGAGCCGCCGAGCTCCTGGGACACCCGACAGATGTTTTTC
-	TRDV3	TRDJ2	-	CALSRTATAQLFF	TGTGCCTTATCGCGTACTGCCACAGCACAACTCTTCTTT
TRDD3	TRDV1	TRDJ1	once	CALGEPSWTGGAPYTDKLIF	TGTGCTCTTGGGGAACCTTCCTGGACTGGGGGAGCTCCCTACACCGATAAACTCATCTTT
TRDD3	TRDV1	TRDJ1	-	CALGIIPGANSYWGIPELIF	TGTGCTCTTGGGATAATACCTGGGGCCAATTCGTACTGGGGGATACCCGAACTCATCTTT
TRDD3	TRDV2	TRDJ1	-	CACDPLLLGGTDKLIF	TGTGCCTGTGACCCTCTCTTACTGGGGGGTACCGATAAACTCATCTTT
-	TRAV29/DV5	TRDJ1	few	CAAAPIFRVLISGTDKLIF	TGTGCAGCAGCCCCGATCTTCCGCGTACTTATCTCCGGGACCGATAAACTCATCTTT
TRDD3	TRDV2	TRDJ3	-	CACDTKLYWGIPPSSWDTRQMFF	TGTGCCTGTGACACGAAATTGTACTGGGGGATACCTCCTAGCTCCTGGGACACCCGACAGATGTTTTTC
TRDD3	TRDV1	TRDJ1	-	CALGEPPVLREWGICYADKLIF	TGTGCTCTTGGGGAGCCACCCGTTTTGAGAGAATGGGGGATATGCTACGCCGATAAACTCATCTTT
-	TRDV1	TRDJ1	-	CALVRVPLKLIF	TGTGCTCTTGTGAGGGTTCCCCTCAAACTCATCTTT